This T cell receptor (beta chain) was identified during a study of cytomegalovirus exposure and HLA in healthy donors. This CDR3 region has 14 residues. Trimming took 3 bases from V and 7 from J; bases not matched to a gene: 4. The germline gives CDR1 MNHNS, CDR2 SASEGT. Notes on this clone: Antigen specificity is unknown.

PCR amplification relied on 60 Vbeta primers (plus 13 Jbeta primers). Clones were read by immunoSEQ multiplex PCR, and TCRdb kept only the in-frame ones, dropping some. The sample has nearly 110,000 clones, roughly 70% seen once. General observations from the study: DRB1 had the most TCR associations and HLA-C the fewest, a later analysis found, with rates varying by HLA locus.

This chain connects TRBV6-1 to TRBJ1-4, with 8 nucleotides matching TRBD1. The sequence derives from a woman aged 40-49 years in good health and CMV-seropositive. The source material was PBMCs. The CDR3 DNA sequence: TGTGCCAGCAGTGAGGGACAGGACAGTGAAAAACTGTTTTTT. It codes for CASSEGQDSEKLFF.